Listed below are T cell receptor beta chains from one sample, sequenced in a study of blood T cell repertoires in COVID-19. Clones were read by immunoSEQ multiplex PCR, and TCRdb kept only the in-frame ones, dropping some. Of roughly 250,000 clones detected, 65% to 85% appear once; the ten largest clones hold more than 6.5%. The sequencing sample was made of peripheral blood. These receptors all stem from a middle-aged man with active or convalescent COVID-19. CDR3s include the opening cysteine and the closing phenylalanine or tryptophan. D genes are given only for firm matches. The size entry is marked missing in some rows and otherwise reads once, few, many or a size class.

CDR3 length: 19; V gene: TRBV4-2; D gene: -; J gene: TRBJ2-4; clone size: -; CDR3 DNA: TGTGCCAGCAGCCAAGATGTCCACGTTGGGCCGCTAGCCAAAAACATTCAGTACTTC; CDR3 protein: CASSQDVHVGPLAKNIQYF
CDR3 length: 15; V gene: TRBV9; D gene: TRBD2; J gene: TRBJ2-1; clone size: -; CDR3 DNA: TGTGCCAGCAGGGTTGGACTAGCGCCTTACAATGAGCAGTTCTTC; CDR3 protein: CASRVGLAPYNEQFF
CDR3 length: 14; V gene: TRBV29-1; D gene: -; J gene: TRBJ1-3; clone size: few; CDR3 DNA: TGCAGCGCTATGGACAGCCGCTCTGGAAACACCATATATTTT; CDR3 protein: CSAMDSRSGNTIYF
CDR3 length: 15; V gene: TRBV5-6; D gene: TRBD1; J gene: TRBJ2-2; clone size: -; CDR3 DNA: TGTGCCAGCAGCTGGGGGACAGGTGCAACCGGGGAGCTGTTTTTT; CDR3 protein: CASSWGTGATGELFF
CDR3 length: 17; V gene: TRBV4-3; D gene: -; J gene: TRBJ2-2; clone size: -; CDR3 DNA: TGCGCCAGCAGCGCTCGACAGGCGAGGCGAAACACCGGGGAGCTGTTTTTT; CDR3 protein: CASSARQARRNTGELFF
CDR3 length: 17; V gene: TRBV10-3; D gene: TRBD2; J gene: TRBJ2-1; clone size: -; CDR3 DNA: TGTGCCATCAGTGAGTCGAAGCTAGCGGGAGACTACAATGAGCAGTTCTTC; CDR3 protein: CAISESKLAGDYNEQFF
CDR3 length: 13; V gene: TRBV30; D gene: -; J gene: TRBJ1-5; clone size: once; CDR3 DNA: TGTGCCTGGAGTGGAGGAGCCGATCAGCCCCAGCATTTT; CDR3 protein: CAWSGGADQPQHF
CDR3 length: 14; V gene: TRBV2; D gene: -; J gene: TRBJ1-4; clone size: -; CDR3 DNA: TGTGCCAGCAGTGCGAGATCAACTAATGAAAAACTGTTTTTT; CDR3 protein: CASSARSTNEKLFF
CDR3 length: 17; V gene: TRBV2; D gene: TRBD2; J gene: TRBJ2-2; clone size: -; CDR3 DNA: TGTGCCAGCAGTGGAACTATGGGGGGGAGATACACCGGGGAGCTGTTTTTT; CDR3 protein: CASSGTMGGRYTGELFF
CDR3 length: 14; V gene: TRBV11-3; D gene: -; J gene: TRBJ1-3; clone size: -; CDR3 DNA: TGTGCCAGCAGCCTAGGGAGATTTGGAAACACCATATATTTT; CDR3 protein: CASSLGRFGNTIYF
CDR3 length: 16; V gene: TRBV28; D gene: TRBD1; J gene: TRBJ2-3; clone size: -; CDR3 DNA: TGTGCCAGCAGTTCCACCGGACAGGGACACACAGATACGCAGTATTTT; CDR3 protein: CASSSTGQGHTDTQYF
CDR3 length: 15; V gene: TRBV6-5; D gene: -; J gene: TRBJ1-5; clone size: -; CDR3 DNA: TGTGCCAGCAGCTCCAAGGGGAATAGCAATCAGCCCCAGCATTTT; CDR3 protein: CASSSKGNSNQPQHF
CDR3 length: 15; V gene: TRBV5-5; D gene: TRBD1; J gene: TRBJ1-2; clone size: -; CDR3 DNA: TGTGCCAGCAGCCTCCAAGGGGGCATGAACTATGGCTACACCTTC; CDR3 protein: CASSLQGGMNYGYTF
CDR3 length: 13; V gene: TRBV3-1/TRBV3-2; D gene: -; J gene: TRBJ1-6; clone size: -; CDR3 DNA: TGTGCCAGCAGCCAAGCACAGAATTCACCCCTCCACTTT; CDR3 protein: CASSQAQNSPLHF
CDR3 length: 13; V gene: TRBV9; D gene: -; J gene: TRBJ2-7; clone size: -; CDR3 DNA: TGTGCCAGCAGCGGAGGGGGTGGGGTTCGTAAGTACTTC; CDR3 protein: CASSGGGGVRKYF
CDR3 length: 14; V gene: TRBV29-1; D gene: -; J gene: TRBJ1-2; clone size: -; CDR3 DNA: TGCAGCGCCACAGGCGCAGGAGGGCTCTATGGCTACACCTTC; CDR3 protein: CSATGAGGLYGYTF
CDR3 length: 15; V gene: TRBV5-5; D gene: TRBD1; J gene: TRBJ1-6; clone size: -; CDR3 DNA: TGTGCCAGCAGCTTGCACAGGGGGGATAATTCACCCCTCCACTTT; CDR3 protein: CASSLHRGDNSPLHF
CDR3 length: 13; V gene: TRBV18; D gene: -; J gene: TRBJ2-5; clone size: -; CDR3 DNA: TGTGCCAGCTCGCCTCTAGGAAAAGAGACCCAGTACTTC; CDR3 protein: CASSPLGKETQYF
CDR3 length: 15; V gene: TRBV6-6; D gene: -; J gene: TRBJ1-1; clone size: -; CDR3 DNA: TGTGCCAGCATCTATACGGACAGAATGAACACTGAAGCTTTCTTT; CDR3 protein: CASIYTDRMNTEAFF
CDR3 length: 14; V gene: TRBV2; D gene: -; J gene: TRBJ2-7; clone size: -; CDR3 DNA: TGTGCCAGCCAGAATCAGGGGTTCTACTACGAGCAGTACTTC; CDR3 protein: CASQNQGFYYEQYF
CDR3 length: 16; V gene: TRBV5-4; D gene: -; J gene: TRBJ2-5; clone size: -; CDR3 DNA: TGTGCCAGCAGCTTGTCGGGGGGCCTAGGCCGCGAGACCCAGTACTTC; CDR3 protein: CASSLSGGLGRETQYF
CDR3 length: 14; V gene: TRBV9; D gene: -; J gene: TRBJ2-7; clone size: -; CDR3 DNA: TGTGCCAGCAGCGTAGAGGACTTGGCCTACGAGCAGTACTTC; CDR3 protein: CASSVEDLAYEQYF
CDR3 length: 14; V gene: TRBV5-6; D gene: -; J gene: TRBJ1-6; clone size: once; CDR3 DNA: TGTGCCAGCAGCTTGATAACAGCCAATTCACCCCTCCACTTT; CDR3 protein: CASSLITANSPLHF
CDR3 length: 15; V gene: TRBV2; D gene: -; J gene: TRBJ2-2; clone size: -; CDR3 DNA: TGTGCCAGCAGTGAAGCGCCAAGGGGCACCGGGGAGCTGTTTTTT; CDR3 protein: CASSEAPRGTGELFF
CDR3 length: 11; V gene: TRBV2; D gene: -; J gene: TRBJ2-1; clone size: -; CDR3 DNA: TGTGCCAGCGAGGTTTACAATGAGCAGTTCTTC; CDR3 protein: CASEVYNEQFF
CDR3 length: 15; V gene: TRBV9; D gene: -; J gene: TRBJ1-2; clone size: -; CDR3 DNA: TGTGCCAGCAGCGTAAATAAAGGGGGAAGGTATGGCTACACCTTC; CDR3 protein: CASSVNKGGRYGYTF
CDR3 length: 13; V gene: TRBV25-1; D gene: -; J gene: TRBJ1-1; clone size: few; CDR3 DNA: TGTGCCAGCAACACACCGACGGGCACTGAAGCTTTCTTT; CDR3 protein: CASNTPTGTEAFF
CDR3 length: 14; V gene: TRBV12-5; D gene: -; J gene: TRBJ2-2; clone size: -; CDR3 DNA: TGTGCTAGTGGTCCCACAGGGAACACCGGGGAGCTGTTTTTT; CDR3 protein: CASGPTGNTGELFF
CDR3 length: 15; V gene: TRBV10-3; D gene: -; J gene: TRBJ1-1; clone size: -; CDR3 DNA: TGTGCCATCAGTGAGTCGCGGGGGCAGGGGAATGTGGCTTTCTTT; CDR3 protein: CAISESRGQGNVAFF
CDR3 length: 18; V gene: TRBV6-2/TRBV6-3; D gene: TRBD2; J gene: TRBJ2-1; clone size: -; CDR3 DNA: TGTGCCAGCAGTTACTCGAAATTCGCGGGAGGGCTCCCCAATGAGCAGTTCTTC; CDR3 protein: CASSYSKFAGGLPNEQFF
CDR3 length: 13; V gene: TRBV24-1; D gene: -; J gene: TRBJ2-5; clone size: -; CDR3 DNA: TGTGCCACCCAAAGGCAGGGAAGAGAGACCCAGTACTTC; CDR3 protein: CATQRQGRETQYF
CDR3 length: 13; V gene: TRBV11-2; D gene: -; J gene: TRBJ1-1; clone size: -; CDR3 DNA: TGTGCCAGCAGCTTTTACCAGGGTCTGGGCGCTTTCTTT; CDR3 protein: CASSFYQGLGAFF
CDR3 length: 14; V gene: TRBV14; D gene: -; J gene: TRBJ1-6; clone size: -; CDR3 DNA: TGTGCCAGCAGCGGGGGGTTATATAATTCACCCCTCCACTTT; CDR3 protein: CASSGGLYNSPLHF
CDR3 length: 16; V gene: TRBV5-1; D gene: TRBD2; J gene: TRBJ2-7; clone size: -; CDR3 DNA: TGCGCCAGCAGTCCCAGCGGGGCGGGGATTACCTACGAGCAGTACTTC; CDR3 protein: CASSPSGAGITYEQYF
CDR3 length: 17; V gene: TRBV30; D gene: -; J gene: TRBJ2-2; clone size: -; CDR3 DNA: TGTGCCTGGCGAGGCTTGTGGGGGGGCGCGGACACCGGGGAGCTGTTTTTT; CDR3 protein: CAWRGLWGGADTGELFF
CDR3 length: 14; V gene: TRBV7-2; D gene: TRBD1; J gene: TRBJ2-5; clone size: -; CDR3 DNA: TGTGCCAGCAGCCTTACAGGGCCCCAGGGGGCCCAGTACTTC; CDR3 protein: CASSLTGPQGAQYF
CDR3 length: 16; V gene: TRBV21-1; D gene: -; J gene: TRBJ1-1; clone size: -; CDR3 DNA: TGTGCCAGCAGCCAAAAACCCGAGCGCATGAACACTGAAGCTTTCTTT; CDR3 protein: CASSQKPERMNTEAFF
CDR3 length: 16; V gene: TRBV30; D gene: -; J gene: TRBJ2-7; clone size: -; CDR3 DNA: TGTGCCTGGAATAAACAATCTAGCGCAAGCTCCTACGAGCAGTACTTC; CDR3 protein: CAWNKQSSASSYEQYF
CDR3 length: 16; V gene: TRBV6-6; D gene: -; J gene: TRBJ1-2; clone size: once; CDR3 DNA: TGTGCCAGCAGTTACTCGCTCGACTTGAGCAGGGATGGCTACACCTTC; CDR3 protein: CASSYSLDLSRDGYTF
CDR3 length: 17; V gene: TRBV5-4; D gene: -; J gene: TRBJ2-1; clone size: -; CDR3 DNA: TGTGCCAGCAGATTGGGGGGCGGAGGGAGCTCCTACAATGAGCAGTTCTTC; CDR3 protein: CASRLGGGGSSYNEQFF
CDR3 length: 15; V gene: TRBV5-1; D gene: TRBD2; J gene: TRBJ2-5; clone size: once; CDR3 DNA: TGCGCCAGCAGCGAACTAGCGGGGGGTAAAGAGACCCAGTACTTC; CDR3 protein: CASSELAGGKETQYF
CDR3 length: 17; V gene: TRBV7-3; D gene: TRBD2; J gene: TRBJ2-1; clone size: -; CDR3 DNA: TGTGCCAGCAGCTCTCAAATTACTAGCGGGAATTACAATGAGCAGTTCTTC; CDR3 protein: CASSSQITSGNYNEQFF
CDR3 length: 15; V gene: TRBV30; D gene: -; J gene: TRBJ1-3; clone size: -; CDR3 DNA: TGTGCCTGGAGTGAATCTGTATACTCTGGAAACACCATATATTTT; CDR3 protein: CAWSESVYSGNTIYF
CDR3 length: 14; V gene: TRBV10-3; D gene: TRBD1; J gene: TRBJ2-2; clone size: once; CDR3 DNA: TGTGCCATCGGGACAGGGAGAAATTCCGGGGAGCTGTTTTTT; CDR3 protein: CAIGTGRNSGELFF
CDR3 length: 15; V gene: TRBV30; D gene: TRBD1; J gene: TRBJ1-5; clone size: -; CDR3 DNA: TGTGCCTGGAGTGTACAGGGGAATAGCAATCAGCCCCAGCATTTT; CDR3 protein: CAWSVQGNSNQPQHF
CDR3 length: 14; V gene: TRBV27; D gene: TRBD1; J gene: TRBJ2-7; clone size: few; CDR3 DNA: TGTGCCAGCAGCGCCACAGGGGTCGCCTACGAGCAGTACTTC; CDR3 protein: CASSATGVAYEQYF
CDR3 length: 15; V gene: TRBV5-6; D gene: TRBD2; J gene: TRBJ2-1; clone size: -; CDR3 DNA: TGTGCCAGCAGCTTGGGACTAGCGGTCTACAATGAGCAGTTCTTC; CDR3 protein: CASSLGLAVYNEQFF
CDR3 length: 14; V gene: TRBV5-1; D gene: TRBD1; J gene: TRBJ2-7; clone size: -; CDR3 DNA: TGCGCCAGCGGACCGGGACAGGGGATCAACGAGCAGTACTTC; CDR3 protein: CASGPGQGINEQYF
CDR3 length: 16; V gene: TRBV5-8; D gene: -; J gene: TRBJ2-1; clone size: -; CDR3 DNA: TGTGCCAGCAGCCCCAACAGTTACCGCTCCTACAATGAGCAGTTCTTC; CDR3 protein: CASSPNSYRSYNEQFF
CDR3 length: 14; V gene: TRBV7-2; D gene: -; J gene: TRBJ2-3; clone size: -; CDR3 DNA: TGTGCCAGCAGCTTGTCCCGCGACTACCGCCAATGGTATTTT; CDR3 protein: CASSLSRDYRQWYF
CDR3 length: 14; V gene: TRBV2; D gene: -; J gene: TRBJ1-6; clone size: -; CDR3 DNA: TGTGCCAGCGGTTCGTCAGGGAATAATTCACCCCTCCACTTT; CDR3 protein: CASGSSGNNSPLHF
CDR3 length: 15; V gene: TRBV3-1/TRBV3-2; D gene: TRBD1; J gene: TRBJ2-5; clone size: -; CDR3 DNA: TGTGCCAGCAGCCAAGATCGGGACAGCCAAGAGACCCAGTACTTC; CDR3 protein: CASSQDRDSQETQYF
CDR3 length: 13; V gene: TRBV5-5; D gene: TRBD1; J gene: TRBJ1-2; clone size: -; CDR3 DNA: TGTGCCAGCAGCTTACAGGGGGTGGGTGGCTACACCTTC; CDR3 protein: CASSLQGVGGYTF
CDR3 length: 14; V gene: TRBV7-9; D gene: -; J gene: TRBJ2-7; clone size: -; CDR3 DNA: TGTGCCAGCAGCTTAGGACAGGTTCGACACGAGCAGTACTTC; CDR3 protein: CASSLGQVRHEQYF
CDR3 length: 13; V gene: TRBV18; D gene: -; J gene: TRBJ2-7; clone size: -; CDR3 DNA: TGTGCCAGCTCACCCCGGGATCCCTACGAGCAGTACTTC; CDR3 protein: CASSPRDPYEQYF
CDR3 length: 15; V gene: TRBV5-1; D gene: TRBD1; J gene: TRBJ1-1; clone size: -; CDR3 DNA: TGCGCCAGCAGCTGGGGGACAGGGAGGGTCACTGAAGCTTTCTTT; CDR3 protein: CASSWGTGRVTEAFF
CDR3 length: 13; V gene: TRBV7-2; D gene: TRBD1; J gene: TRBJ1-2; clone size: -; CDR3 DNA: TGTGCCAGCAGCATCGGGACAGGAGATGGCTACACCTTC; CDR3 protein: CASSIGTGDGYTF
CDR3 length: 15; V gene: TRBV25-1; D gene: TRBD1; J gene: TRBJ2-3; clone size: -; CDR3 DNA: TGTGCCAGCAGTAAGGACAGGGGGCTCGGGGATACGCAGTATTTT; CDR3 protein: CASSKDRGLGDTQYF
CDR3 length: 13; V gene: TRBV29-1; D gene: TRBD1; J gene: TRBJ1-1; clone size: -; CDR3 DNA: TGCAGCGTGGTACAGGGGAAAGGCACTGAAGCTTTCTTT; CDR3 protein: CSVVQGKGTEAFF